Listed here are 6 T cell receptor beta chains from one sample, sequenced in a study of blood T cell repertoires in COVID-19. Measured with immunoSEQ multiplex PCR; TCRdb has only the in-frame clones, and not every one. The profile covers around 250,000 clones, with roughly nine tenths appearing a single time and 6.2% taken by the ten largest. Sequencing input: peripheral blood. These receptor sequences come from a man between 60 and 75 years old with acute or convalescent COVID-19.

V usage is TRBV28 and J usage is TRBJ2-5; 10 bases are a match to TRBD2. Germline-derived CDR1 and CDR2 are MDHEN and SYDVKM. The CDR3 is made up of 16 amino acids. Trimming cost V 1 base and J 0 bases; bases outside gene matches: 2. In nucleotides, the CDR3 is TGTGCCAGCAGTTTATTCCTAGCGGGAGACCAAGAGACCCAGTACTTC. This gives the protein CASSLFLAGDQETQYF. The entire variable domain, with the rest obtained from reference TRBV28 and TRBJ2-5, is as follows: DVKVTQSSRYLVKRTGEKVFLECVQDMDHENMFWYRQDPGLGLRLIYFSYDVKMKEKGDIPEGYSVSREKKERFSLILESASTNQTSMYLCASSLFLAGDQETQYFGPGTRLLVL.

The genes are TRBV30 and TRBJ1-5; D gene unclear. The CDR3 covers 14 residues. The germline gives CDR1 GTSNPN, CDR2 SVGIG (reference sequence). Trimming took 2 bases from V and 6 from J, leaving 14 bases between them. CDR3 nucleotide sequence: TGTGCCTGGAGTTTGCTGAGGGATGTTCAGCCCCAGCATTTT. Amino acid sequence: CAWSLLRDVQPQHF.

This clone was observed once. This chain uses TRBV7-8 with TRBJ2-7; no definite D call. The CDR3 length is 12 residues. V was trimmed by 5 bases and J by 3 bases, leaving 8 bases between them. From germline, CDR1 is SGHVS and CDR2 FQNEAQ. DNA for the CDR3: TGTGCCAGCAGCGTGCTAGGCTACGAGCAGTACTTC. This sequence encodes CASSVLGYEQYF.

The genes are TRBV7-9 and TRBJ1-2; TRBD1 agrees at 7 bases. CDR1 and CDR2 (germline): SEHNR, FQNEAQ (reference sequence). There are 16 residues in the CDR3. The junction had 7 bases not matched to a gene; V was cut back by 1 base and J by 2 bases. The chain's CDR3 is CASSLGIPGQNYGYTF. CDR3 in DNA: TGTGCCAGCAGCTTAGGGATCCCGGGACAGAACTATGGCTACACCTTC.

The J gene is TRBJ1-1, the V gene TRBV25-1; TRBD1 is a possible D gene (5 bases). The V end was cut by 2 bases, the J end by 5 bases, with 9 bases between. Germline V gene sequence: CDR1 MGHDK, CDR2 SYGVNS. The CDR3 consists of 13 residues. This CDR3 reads CASSEQGRTEAFF. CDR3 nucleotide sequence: TGTGCCAGCAGTGAACAGGGAAGGACTGAAGCTTTCTTT.

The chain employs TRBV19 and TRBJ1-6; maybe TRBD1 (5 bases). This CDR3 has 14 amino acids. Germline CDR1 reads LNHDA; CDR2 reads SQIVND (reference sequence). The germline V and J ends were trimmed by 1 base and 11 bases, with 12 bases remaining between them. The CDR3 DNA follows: TGTGCCAGTAGTATAGGGACATCCGGAACACCCCTCCACTTT. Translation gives CASSIGTSGTPLHF.